The next 25 T cell receptor beta chains were all read from a single sample in a study of human T cells and chemical hapten exposure. Each CDR3 protein gets one entry after TCRdb re-called the RACE reads with MiXCR. The table lists about 40,000 distinct CDR3 sequences, just under 9% of them singletons, with about 15% in the top ten. Time point of the sample: patch test 2, 6 weeks after DPC sensitization. Treatment given: therapeutic diphenylcyclopropenone sensitization with weekly scalp DPC. The sample consisted of whole blood, taken in connection with sensitization to the hapten diphenylcyclopropenone (DPC). These TCRs come from a woman aged 40 to 50 with alopecia areata. Some clones in this sample may be carry-over from other donors' samples.

This clonotype has a handful of counts. The germline gene is not matched at one end of the junction; a read error may be the cause. The chain carries TRBV10-3 and TRBJ2-7; D is undetermined. CDR3 size: 11 residues. Germline V CDR1 and CDR2: ENHRY, SYGVKD. CDR3 nucleotides: TGTGCCATCAGTGAGCCCCTCACGCTTCGCTTC. It translates to CAISEPLTLRF.

This clonotype appeared many times. The J gene is TRBJ1-1, the V gene TRBV2; D gene uncertain. This CDR3 is 13 amino acids long. V gave up 3 bases and J gave up 6 bases, with 11 bases separating them. The V gene's germline CDR1 is SNHLY and CDR2 FYNNEI. CDR3 sequence (DNA): TGTGCCAGCAGTGACGGGCCCGGATCTGAAGCTTTCTTT. This encodes CASSDGPGSEAFF.

This clonotype was picked up a small number of times. V is TRBV7-9 and J is TRBJ2-7; either TRBD1 or TRBD2 may supply D (5 bases each). CDR1 is SEHNR and CDR2 is FQNEAQ in the germline V gene (reference sequence). The CDR3 consists of 13 residues. Between the trimmed V and J ends, which lost 0 bases and 2 bases, there was a span of 5 bases. The CDR3 loop is CASSLAGAYEQYF. The DNA of the CDR3 is TGTGCCAGCAGCTTAGCGGGGGCCTACGAGCAGTACTTC.

This clonotype was seen ten or more times. This chain connects TRBV21-1 to TRBJ2-7; whether TRBD1, the table's D call, matches the DNA was not checked. TRBV21-1 is a pseudogene. There are 16 residues in the CDR3. The CDR3 region has the DNA TGTGCCAGCAGCAAGGCGCCGGGACAGGGGATGGGAGAGCAGTACTTC. Its protein product is CASSKAPGQGMGEQYF.

This clonotype was picked up a small number of times. The chain combines TRBV12-3 or TRBV12-4 with TRBJ2-2; 7 bases map to TRBD1. The J segment lost 0 bases and the V segment lost 10 bases, leaving 5 bases of the junction unmatched. CDR3 length equals 14 residues. In nucleotides, the CDR3 is TGTGCCACACACCAGGGGGCGAACACCGGGGAGCTGTTTTTT. Translating it yields CATHQGANTGELFF.

This clonotype occurred many times. As DNA, the CDR3 is TGTGCCAGCAGCTTAACAGGGGGCGGGAGCAGATCACCCCTCCACTTT. It yields the protein CASSLTGGGSRSPLHF. This chain links TRBV7-9 with TRBJ1-6, with 9 bases fitting TRBD1. Germline V gives CDR1 SEHNR, CDR2 FQNEAQ (reference sequence). V lost 2 bases, J lost 10 bases, and 9 bases stayed unmatched. The CDR3 spans 16 residues.

This chain connects TRBV14 to TRBJ1-2; no definite D call. V was clipped by 0 bases and J by 4 bases, with 6 bases between them. CDR3 size: 13 residues. The V gene's germline CDR1 is SGHDN and CDR2 FVKESK. CDR3 region: CASSQEGIYGYTF. The CDR3 DNA sequence: TGTGCCAGCAGCCAAGAAGGGATCTATGGCTACACCTTC.

Concerning this clonotype: A single base separates this from a much larger clone, so it may be a read error. This chain connects TRBV28 to TRBJ2-7; TRBD1 agrees at 10 bases. Germline lookup yields CDR1 MDHEN and CDR2 SYDVKM. This CDR3 has 16 residues. After removal of 4 bases from V and 5 bases from J, the junction contained 11 bases not matched to a gene. CDR3 sequence (DNA): TGTGCCAGCAGTTCCCCCGGGGGACAGGGGACCCACGAGCAGTACTTC. This translates into CASSSPGGQGTHEQYF.

This clonotype was picked up many times. The chain carries TRBV29-1 and TRBJ2-3; no firm D call. V dropped 7 bases and J dropped 5 bases, with 7 bases sitting between them. This CDR3 contains 10 residues. Germline CDR1 SQVTM, CDR2 ANQGSEA. In nucleotides, the CDR3 is TGCAGCGCCAGCTTAGATACGCAGTATTTT. Residues: CSASLDTQYF.

The sample holds many counts of this clonotype. V usage is TRBV5-1 and J usage is TRBJ2-5; no clear D. V lost 6 bases to trimming and J lost 3 bases, with 12 bases between them. Per germline, CDR1 SGHRS and CDR2 YFSETQ. The CDR3 loop spans 13 amino acids. CDR3 loop: CASTSPGKETQYF. In DNA form, the CDR3 reads TGCGCCAGCACCTCGCCAGGAAAAGAGACCCAGTACTTC.

This clonotype was detected many times. V is TRBV29-1 and J is TRBJ2-3, with D possibly being TRBD1 or TRBD2 (5 bases each). Germline CDR1 reads SQVTM; CDR2 reads ANQGSEA. The V gene lost 7 bases and the J gene lost 6 bases, with 8 bases spanning the gap. This CDR3 comprises 10 residues. The chain's CDR3 is CSAWGDTQYF. DNA for the CDR3: TGCAGCGCCTGGGGGGATACGCAGTATTTT.

This clonotype was observed many times. The chain uses TRBV30 and TRBJ1-6; TRBD1 is a possible D gene (5 bases). Germline-derived CDR1 and CDR2 are GTSNPN and SVGIG (reference sequence). V was trimmed by 5 bases and J by 8 bases, leaving 16 bases between them. The CDR3 is 14 residues long. In nucleotides, the CDR3 is TGTGCCTGGGGAGGACCGGGGGAGTATTCACCCCTCCACTTT. Amino acid sequence: CAWGGPGEYSPLHF.

In this sample, this clonotype turned up many times. The V call is TRBV5-4, the J call TRBJ2-5; D gene ambiguous. The V end lost 0 bases, the J end lost 3 bases, and 9 bases lay between the germline ends. The CDR3 consists of 14 residues. Germline CDR1 and CDR2: SGHNT and YYREEE (reference sequence). CDR3 DNA sequence: TGTGCCAGCAGCTTGGCCTACAGTGAAGAGACCCAGTACTTC. This codes for CASSLAYSEETQYF. Filled out from reference TRBV5-4 and TRBJ2-5, the complete variable domain reads ETGVTQSPTHLIKTRGQQVTLRCSSQSGHNTVSWYQQALGQGPQFIFQYYREEENGRGNFPPRFSGLQFPNYSSELNVNALELDDSALYLCASSLAYSEETQYFGPGTRLLVL.

In its sample, this clonotype was seen a few times. The J gene is TRBJ1-1, the V gene TRBV7-2; TRBD1 aligns across 8 bases. Germline V gene lookup returns CDR1 SGHTA and CDR2 FQGNSA. Germline trimming cut 2 bases from V and 5 bases from J; bases unmatched to any gene: 4. The CDR3 covers 14 residues. This chain's CDR3 is CASSLKGTGTEAFF. CDR3 DNA sequence: TGTGCCAGCAGCTTAAAGGGGACAGGAACTGAAGCTTTCTTT.

This clonotype occurred many times. The chain is built from TRBV5-1 and TRBJ2-7; 7 positions match TRBD2. This CDR3 region has 14 residues. CDR1 is SGHRS and CDR2 is YFSETQ in the germline V gene. The ends lost 3 bases at V and 2 bases at J; junction bases unmatched: 5. The CDR3 protein is CASSWEGRPYEQYF. The DNA for the CDR3 is TGCGCCAGCAGCTGGGAGGGGCGCCCCTACGAGCAGTACTTC.

The chain is built from TRBV9 and TRBJ1-1, with D perhaps matching TRBD1 (5 bases). The V gene lost 4 bases and the J gene lost 3 bases, with 16 bases spanning the gap. The CDR3 is 15 amino acids. The germline V gene has CDR1 SGDLS and CDR2 YYNGEE. The CDR3 region is CASSPQGSGYTEAFF. The CDR3 DNA is TGTGCCAGCAGCCCCCAGGGCAGCGGATACACTGAAGCTTTCTTT.

This clonotype was recorded many times. The V and J genes are TRBV4-2 and TRBJ1-2; D not certain. Germline loops: CDR1 LGHNA, CDR2 YNFKEQ. V lost 0 bases to trimming and J lost 2 bases, with 7 bases between them. The CDR3 is 14 residues long. CDR3 bases: TGTGCCAGCAGCCAAGATGGGCGGAACTATGGCTACACCTTC. It yields the protein CASSQDGRNYGYTF.

This clonotype was found many times. V and J are TRBV4-3 and TRBJ2-1; D remains unclear. Germline assignment: CDR1 LGHNA and CDR2 YSLEER. V lost 4 bases, J lost 2 bases, and 9 bases lay in between. The CDR3 consists of 14 residues. CDR3 loop: CASSPSGAYNEQFF. CDR3 DNA sequence: TGCGCCAGCAGCCCTTCCGGTGCCTACAATGAGCAGTTCTTC.

This clonotype was seen ten or more times. The rearrangement joins TRBV7-3 to TRBJ1-1; maybe TRBD1 (5 bases). This CDR3 region has 14 residues. Looked up from germline, CDR1 is SGHTA and CDR2 is FQGTGA. V gave up 2 bases and J gave up 5 bases, with 12 bases separating them. The CDR3 region is CASSLGGWETEAFF. CDR3 nucleotides: TGTGCCAGCAGCTTAGGGGGATGGGAGACTGAAGCTTTCTTT.

Many counts were recorded for this clonotype. J is TRBJ1-1 and V is TRBV20-1, with a tentative D call TRBD1 (5 bases). CDR3 length: 15 residues. In germline, CDR1 is DFQATT, CDR2 SNEGSKA (reference sequence). The V and J ends lost 4 bases and 4 bases respectively, with 19 bases between them. CDR3 residues: CSANSLQVVSTEAFF. The CDR3 nucleotides read TGCAGTGCTAATAGCCTACAGGTAGTTAGCACTGAAGCTTTCTTT.

This clonotype has only a few counts. The J gene is TRBJ1-2, the V gene TRBV28; D perhaps matches TRBD1 (5 bases). V was shortened by 6 bases and J by 0 bases, with 17 bases between the two germline ends. The CDR3 is 16 amino acids. Germline V gene sequence: CDR1 MDHEN, CDR2 SYDVKM. DNA of the CDR3: TGTGCCAGCAGCCCAAGGGGAGGCCGTGCTAACTATGGCTACACCTTC. Its translation: CASSPRGGRANYGYTF.

Ten or more counts support this clonotype. This chain connects TRBV28 to TRBJ2-2; weak D call: TRBD1 (5 bases). The V gene lost 6 bases and the J gene lost 7 bases, with 9 bases spanning the gap. The CDR3 covers 12 residues. CDR1 and CDR2 from the germline V gene are MDHEN and SYDVKM. The CDR3 here is CASSRTLGELFF. CDR3 coding DNA: TGTGCCAGCAGCCGGACACTCGGGGAGCTGTTTTTT.

This clonotype was picked up many times. The chain links TRBV18 to TRBJ1-4; no reliable D call. The CDR3 contains 15 residues. V was trimmed by 3 bases and J by 0 bases, leaving 8 bases between them. The germline V gene has CDR1 KGHSH and CDR2 LQKENI. The CDR3 DNA sequence: TGTGCCAGCTCACCTCAGGCTGCAACTAATGAAAAACTGTTTTTT. Protein: CASSPQAATNEKLFF.

Ten or more counts support this clonotype. The genes are TRBV30 and TRBJ2-1; the match to TRBD1 covers 7 bases. This CDR3 contains 14 residues. The ends lost 5 bases at V and 3 bases at J; junction bases unmatched: 7. Germline V gene sequence: CDR1 GTSNPN, CDR2 SVGIG (reference sequence). The CDR3 DNA follows: TGTGCCTGGGTCCGGGACAGCCACTACAATGAGCAGTTCTTC. Translation: CAWVRDSHYNEQFF.

This clonotype was counted at least ten times. V usage is TRBV5-1 and J usage is TRBJ2-7; 7 bases are shared with TRBD1. The junction had 5 bases not matched to a gene; V was cut back by 4 bases and J by 7 bases. CDR3 size: 12 residues. Germline V gene data show CDR1 as SGHRS and CDR2 as YFSETQ. The CDR3 spells CASSTGQREQYF. The CDR3 DNA reads as TGCGCCAGCAGCACGGGACAGCGTGAGCAGTACTTC.